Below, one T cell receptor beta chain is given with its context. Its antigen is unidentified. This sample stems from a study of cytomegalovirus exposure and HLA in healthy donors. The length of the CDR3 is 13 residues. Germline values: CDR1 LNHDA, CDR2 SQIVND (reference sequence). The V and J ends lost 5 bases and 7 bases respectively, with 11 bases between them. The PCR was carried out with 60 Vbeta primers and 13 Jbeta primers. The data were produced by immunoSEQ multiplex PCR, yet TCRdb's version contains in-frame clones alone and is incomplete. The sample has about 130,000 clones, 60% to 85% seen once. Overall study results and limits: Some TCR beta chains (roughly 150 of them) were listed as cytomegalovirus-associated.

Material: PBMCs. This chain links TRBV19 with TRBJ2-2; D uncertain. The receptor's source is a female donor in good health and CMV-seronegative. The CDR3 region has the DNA TGTGCCAGTAGTCCCCGGGTGCGCGGGGAGCTGTTTTTT. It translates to CASSPRVRGELFF.